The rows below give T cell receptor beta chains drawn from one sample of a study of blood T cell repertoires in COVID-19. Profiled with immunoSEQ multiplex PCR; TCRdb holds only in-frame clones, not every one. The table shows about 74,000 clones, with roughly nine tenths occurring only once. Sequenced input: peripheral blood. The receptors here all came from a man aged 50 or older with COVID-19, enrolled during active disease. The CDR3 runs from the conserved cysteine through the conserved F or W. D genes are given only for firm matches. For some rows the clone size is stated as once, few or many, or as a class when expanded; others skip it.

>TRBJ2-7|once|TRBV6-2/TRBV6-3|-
CASSFFREQYF
TGTGCCAGCAGTTTCTTCAGAGAGCAGTACTTC
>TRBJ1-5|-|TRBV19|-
CASGASGANQPQHF
TGTGCCTCAGGGGCTTCGGGCGCTAATCAGCCCCAGCATTTT
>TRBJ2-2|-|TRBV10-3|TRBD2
CAISDPGLANTGELFF
TGTGCCATCAGTGACCCTGGACTAGCAAACACCGGGGAGCTGTTTTTT
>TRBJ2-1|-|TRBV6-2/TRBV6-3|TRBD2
CASSVTSGRLTYNEQFF
TGTGCCAGCAGTGTAACTAGCGGGAGGCTAACCTACAATGAGCAGTTCTTC
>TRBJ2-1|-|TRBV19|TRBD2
CASSSTSGRGSEQFF
TGTGCCAGTAGTTCGACTAGCGGGAGAGGTAGTGAGCAGTTCTTC
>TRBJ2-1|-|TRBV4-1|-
CASSQTGLGADEQFF
TGCGCCAGCAGTCAAACCGGCTTGGGGGCTGATGAGCAGTTCTTC
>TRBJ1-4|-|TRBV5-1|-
CASSLSRVNEKLFF
TGCGCCAGCAGCTTGTCCCGGGTTAATGAAAAACTGTTTTTT
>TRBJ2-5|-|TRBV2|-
CASKDRGQETQYF
TGTGCCAGCAAGGATAGGGGCCAAGAGACCCAGTACTTC
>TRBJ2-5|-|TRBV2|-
CASSNQGTYGETQYF
TGTGCCAGCAGTAATCAGGGGACCTACGGGGAGACCCAGTACTTC
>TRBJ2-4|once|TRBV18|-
CASSPAPLAKNIQYF
TGTGCCAGCTCACCGGCCCCTTTAGCCAAAAACATTCAGTACTTC
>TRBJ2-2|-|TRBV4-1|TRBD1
CASRTTGGSTGELFF
TGCGCCAGCAGGACGACAGGGGGTAGCACCGGGGAGCTGTTTTTT
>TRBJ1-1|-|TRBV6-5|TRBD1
CASSGGKGTEAFF
TGTGCCAGCTCAGGGGGAAAGGGGACTGAAGCTTTCTTT
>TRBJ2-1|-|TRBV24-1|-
CATSVGQGFDEQFF
TGTGCCACCAGTGTGGGTCAGGGATTTGATGAGCAGTTCTTC
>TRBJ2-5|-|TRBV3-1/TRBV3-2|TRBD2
CASSRSLPGLAGVGRETQYF
TGTGCCAGCAGCCGCTCTCTCCCGGGACTAGCGGGAGTAGGAAGAGAGACCCAGTACTTC
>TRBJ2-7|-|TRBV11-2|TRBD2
CASSGTSGRAAYEQYF
TGTGCCAGCAGCGGGACTAGCGGGAGGGCCGCCTACGAGCAGTACTTC
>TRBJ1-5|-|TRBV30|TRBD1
CACTTGVDRPQHF
TGTGCCTGCACGACAGGGGTGGATCGGCCCCAGCATTTT
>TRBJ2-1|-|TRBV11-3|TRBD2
CASSLASGTSGYNEQFF
TGTGCCAGCAGCTTAGCTTCCGGGACTAGCGGGTACAATGAGCAGTTCTTC
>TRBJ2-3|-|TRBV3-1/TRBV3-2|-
CASSYTDTQYF
TGTGCCAGCAGCTACACAGATACGCAGTATTTT
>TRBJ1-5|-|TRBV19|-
CASSMGRDYGQPQHF
TGTGCCAGTAGTATGGGTCGGGATTACGGGCAGCCCCAGCATTTT
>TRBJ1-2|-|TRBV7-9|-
CASSPVTSYGYTF
TGTGCCAGCAGCCCAGTGACTAGCTATGGCTACACCTTC
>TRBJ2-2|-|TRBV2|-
CASRGGGIGELFF
TGTGCCAGCAGGGGCGGGGGCATCGGGGAGCTGTTTTTT
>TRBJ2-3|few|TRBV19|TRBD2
CASGAGGTDTQYF
TGTGCCAGTGGTGCGGGAGGTACAGATACGCAGTATTTT
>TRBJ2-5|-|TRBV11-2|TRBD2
CASSLGGRAGETQYF
TGTGCCAGCAGCTTAGGCGGGAGGGCCGGGGAGACCCAGTACTTC
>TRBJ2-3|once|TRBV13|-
CASSLGGNTQYF
TGTGCCAGCAGCTTAGGCGGGAATACGCAGTATTTT
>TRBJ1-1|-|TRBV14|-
CASSQEGHLLTEAFF
TGTGCCAGCAGCCAAGAGGGACACCTTCTCACTGAAGCTTTCTTT
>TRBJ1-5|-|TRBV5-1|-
CASSSEGGGNQPQHF
TGCGCCAGCAGCAGCGAAGGGGGTGGGAATCAGCCCCAGCATTTT
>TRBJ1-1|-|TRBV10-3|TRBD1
CAFPGQAEAFF
TGTGCCTTCCCGGGACAGGCTGAAGCTTTCTTT
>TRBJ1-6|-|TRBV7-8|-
CASSLVQGNSPLHF
TGTGCCAGCAGCTTAGTACAGGGCAACTCACCCCTCCACTTT
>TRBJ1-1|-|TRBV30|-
CAWSVRWGRNTEAFF
TGTGCCTGGAGTGTACGGTGGGGGCGGAACACTGAAGCTTTCTTT
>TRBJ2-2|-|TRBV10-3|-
CASWHTGELFF
TGTGCCTCGTGGCACACCGGGGAGCTGTTTTTT
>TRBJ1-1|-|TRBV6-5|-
CASSRQEWGTEAFF
TGTGCCAGCTCTAGACAGGAGTGGGGCACTGAAGCTTTCTTT
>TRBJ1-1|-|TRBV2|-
CASERETEAFF
TGTGCCAGCGAGAGGGAAACTGAAGCTTTCTTT
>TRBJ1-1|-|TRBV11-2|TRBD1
CASSTDREAEAFF
TGTGCCAGCAGCACGGACAGGGAAGCTGAAGCTTTCTTT
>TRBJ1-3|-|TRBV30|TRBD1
CAWSTRRDRGGGNTIYF
TGTGCCTGGAGTACCCGCCGAGACAGGGGTGGAGGAAACACCATATATTTT
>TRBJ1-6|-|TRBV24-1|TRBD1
CATPGQGAFGPYNSPLHF
TGTGCCACCCCGGGACAGGGGGCGTTTGGCCCCTATAATTCACCCCTCCACTTT
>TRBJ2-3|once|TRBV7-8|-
CASSPTGGSADTQYF
TGTGCCAGCAGCCCCACCGGCGGTAGCGCAGATACGCAGTATTTT
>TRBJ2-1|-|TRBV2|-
CASSEVASLDEQFF
TGTGCCAGCAGTGAAGTAGCTAGCCTCGATGAGCAGTTCTTC
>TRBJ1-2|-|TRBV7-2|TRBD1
CASSLQGFGYTF
TGTGCCAGCAGCCTACAGGGGTTTGGCTACACCTTC
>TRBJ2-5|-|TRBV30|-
CAWSPRLSSETQYF
TGTGCCTGGAGTCCTCGGTTGTCATCGGAGACCCAGTACTTC
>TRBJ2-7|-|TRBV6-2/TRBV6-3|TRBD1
CASSYLTDRGGDEQYF
TGTGCCAGCAGTTACCTAACCGACAGGGGTGGTGACGAGCAGTACTTC
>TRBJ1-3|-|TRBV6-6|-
CASIEIPSSGNTIYF
TGTGCCAGCATCGAAATCCCTAGTTCTGGAAACACCATATATTTT
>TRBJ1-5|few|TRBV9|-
CASSVRDQGRNQPQHF
TGTGCCAGCAGCGTCCGGGACCAGGGGCGGAATCAGCCCCAGCATTTT
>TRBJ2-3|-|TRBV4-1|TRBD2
CASSLGLAGRTDTQYF
TGCGCCAGCAGCTTGGGTCTAGCGGGACGTACAGATACGCAGTATTTT
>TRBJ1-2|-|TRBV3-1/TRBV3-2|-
CASSQTGGTTNHGYTF
TGTGCCAGCAGCCAAACGGGAGGGACAACTAATCATGGCTACACCTTC
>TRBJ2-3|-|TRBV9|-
CASSATVLGPDTQYF
TGTGCCAGCAGCGCGACAGTCCTGGGGCCAGATACGCAGTATTTT
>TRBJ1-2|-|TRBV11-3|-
CASSPGAHRFYGYTF
TGTGCCAGCAGCCCAGGGGCCCACAGATTCTATGGCTACACCTTC
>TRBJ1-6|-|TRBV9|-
CASSEGGVSPLHF
TGTGCCAGCAGTGAGGGGGGGGTCTCACCCCTCCACTTT
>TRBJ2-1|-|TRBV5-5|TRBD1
CASSRDREYDEQFF
TGTGCCAGCAGCCGGGACAGGGAATACGATGAGCAGTTCTTC
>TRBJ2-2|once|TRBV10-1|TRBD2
CASTLSGRDTGELFF
TGCGCCAGCACCCTTAGCGGGAGGGACACCGGGGAGCTGTTTTTT
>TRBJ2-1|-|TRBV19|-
CASTPGVHSYNEQFF
TGTGCCAGTACCCCCGGGGTTCATTCCTACAATGAGCAGTTCTTC
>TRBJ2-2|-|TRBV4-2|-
CASSQETGSPTGELFF
TGTGCCAGCAGCCAAGAGACAGGAAGCCCGACCGGGGAGCTGTTTTTT
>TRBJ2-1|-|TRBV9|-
CASSVGPDNEQFF
TGTGCCAGCAGCGTAGGGCCCGACAATGAGCAGTTCTTC
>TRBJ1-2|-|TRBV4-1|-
CASSQTTANYGYTF
TGCGCCAGCAGCCAAACGACAGCAAACTATGGCTACACCTTC
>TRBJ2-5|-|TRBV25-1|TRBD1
CASSEWAGGETQYF
TGTGCCAGCAGTGAATGGGCAGGGGGCGAGACCCAGTACTTC